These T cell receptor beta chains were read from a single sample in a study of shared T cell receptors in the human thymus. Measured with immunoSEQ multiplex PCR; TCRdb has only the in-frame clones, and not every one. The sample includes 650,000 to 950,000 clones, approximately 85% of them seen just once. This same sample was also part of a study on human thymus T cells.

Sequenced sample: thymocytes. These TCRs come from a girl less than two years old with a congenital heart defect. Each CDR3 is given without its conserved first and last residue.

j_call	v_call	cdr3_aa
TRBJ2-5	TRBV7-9	ASSSDGLLRY
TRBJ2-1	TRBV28	ASSQHPPREVLHYEQF
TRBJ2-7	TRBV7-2	ASSSRPPLAGGVSHEQY
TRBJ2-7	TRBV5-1	ASSLGYRVNYEQY
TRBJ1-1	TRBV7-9	ASSRLFKEGNTEAF
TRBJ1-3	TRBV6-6	ASKNRQGPSGNTIY
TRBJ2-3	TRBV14	ASSQGVLAASTDTQY
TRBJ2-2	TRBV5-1	ASRRQGPPGTGELF
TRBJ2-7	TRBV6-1	ASRTYQGSSYEQY
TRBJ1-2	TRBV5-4	ASSLGWGANYGYT
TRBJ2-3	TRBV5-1	ASSLAVLAGGRDTQY
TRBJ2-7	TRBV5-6	ASSYGTPTPYEQY
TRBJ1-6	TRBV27	ASGVGTGLKSAYNSPLH
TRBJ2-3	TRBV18	ASSRLFSTGTDTQY
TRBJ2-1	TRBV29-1	SVEAGVTYNEQF
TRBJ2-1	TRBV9	ASSVVGGGASKAHNEQF
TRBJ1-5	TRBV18	ASSRQNSNQPQH
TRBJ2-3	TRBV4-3	ASSQDSPGSTDTQY
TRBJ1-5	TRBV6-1	ASSASEQSRSNQPQH
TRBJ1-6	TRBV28	ASSKRGQGFSPLH
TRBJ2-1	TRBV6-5	ASSYSWGRYNEQF